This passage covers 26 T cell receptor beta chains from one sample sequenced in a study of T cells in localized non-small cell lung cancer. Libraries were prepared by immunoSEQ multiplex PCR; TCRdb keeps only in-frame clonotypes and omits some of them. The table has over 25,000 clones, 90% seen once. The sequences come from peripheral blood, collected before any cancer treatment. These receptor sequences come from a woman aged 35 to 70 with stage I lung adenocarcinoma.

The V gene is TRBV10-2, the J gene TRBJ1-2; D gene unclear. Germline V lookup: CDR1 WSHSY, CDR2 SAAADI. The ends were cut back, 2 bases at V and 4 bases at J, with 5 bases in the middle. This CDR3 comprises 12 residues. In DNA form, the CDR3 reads TGCGCCAGCAGTGAGCCCTCCTATGGCTACACCTTC. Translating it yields CASSEPSYGYTF.

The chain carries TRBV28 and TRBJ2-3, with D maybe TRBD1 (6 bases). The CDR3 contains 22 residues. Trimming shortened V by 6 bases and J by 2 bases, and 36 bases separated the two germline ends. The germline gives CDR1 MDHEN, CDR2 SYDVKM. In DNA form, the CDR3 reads TGTGCCAGCAGGCTAAGTGGGGTATGGCGGACAGTCCTCTCGAACAACACAGATACGCAGTATTTT. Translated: CASRLSGVWRTVLSNNTDTQYF.

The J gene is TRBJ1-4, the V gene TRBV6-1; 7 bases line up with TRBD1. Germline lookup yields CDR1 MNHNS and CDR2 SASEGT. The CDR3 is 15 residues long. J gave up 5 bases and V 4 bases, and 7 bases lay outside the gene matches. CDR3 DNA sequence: TGTGCCAGCAGTGCCCGGACAGGTCAGAATGAAAAACTGTTTTTT. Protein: CASSARTGQNEKLFF.

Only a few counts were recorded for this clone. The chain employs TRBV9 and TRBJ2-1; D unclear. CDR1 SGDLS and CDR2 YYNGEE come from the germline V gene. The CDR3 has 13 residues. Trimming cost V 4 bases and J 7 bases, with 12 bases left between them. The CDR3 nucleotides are TGTGCCAGCAGCTCTCGGGTGGAGAATGAGCAGTTCTTC. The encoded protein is CASSSRVENEQFF.

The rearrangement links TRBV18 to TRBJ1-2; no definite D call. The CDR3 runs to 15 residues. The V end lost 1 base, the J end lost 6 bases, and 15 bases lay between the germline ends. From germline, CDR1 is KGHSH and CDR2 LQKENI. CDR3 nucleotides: TGTGCCAGCTCACCACAGGCCGGGGAAGGAAATGGCTACACCTTC. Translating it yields CASSPQAGEGNGYTF.

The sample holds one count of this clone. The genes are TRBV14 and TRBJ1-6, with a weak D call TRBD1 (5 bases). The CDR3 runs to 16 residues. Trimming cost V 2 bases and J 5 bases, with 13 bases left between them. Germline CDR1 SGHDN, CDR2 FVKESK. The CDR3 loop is CASSQRRPGDNSPLHF. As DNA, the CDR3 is TGTGCCAGCAGCCAACGAAGGCCGGGGGATAATTCACCCCTCCACTTT.

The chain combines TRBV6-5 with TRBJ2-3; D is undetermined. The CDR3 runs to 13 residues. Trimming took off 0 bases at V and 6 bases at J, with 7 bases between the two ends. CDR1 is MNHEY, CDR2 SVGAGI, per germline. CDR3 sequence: CASSYSPKDTQYF. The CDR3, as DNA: TGTGCCAGCAGTTACTCCCCGAAGGATACGCAGTATTTT.

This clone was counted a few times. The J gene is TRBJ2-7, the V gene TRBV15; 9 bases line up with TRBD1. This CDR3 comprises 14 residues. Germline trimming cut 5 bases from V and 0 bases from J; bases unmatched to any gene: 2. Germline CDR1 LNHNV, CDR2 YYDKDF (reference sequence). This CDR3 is CATSLGQGSYEQYF. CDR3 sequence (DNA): TGTGCCACCAGCTTGGGACAGGGCTCCTACGAGCAGTACTTC.

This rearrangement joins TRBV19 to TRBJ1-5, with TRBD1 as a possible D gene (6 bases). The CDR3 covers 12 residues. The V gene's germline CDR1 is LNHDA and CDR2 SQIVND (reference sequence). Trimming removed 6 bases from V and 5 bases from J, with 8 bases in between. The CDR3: CASSRGHQPQHF. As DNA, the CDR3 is TGTGCCAGTAGCAGGGGTCATCAGCCCCAGCATTTT. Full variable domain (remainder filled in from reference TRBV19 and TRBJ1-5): DGGITQSPKYLFRKEGQNVTLSCEQNLNHDAMYWYRQDPGQGLRLIYYSQIVNDFQKGDIAEGYSVSREKKESFPLTVTSAQKNPTAFYLCASSRGHQPQHFGDGTRLSIL.

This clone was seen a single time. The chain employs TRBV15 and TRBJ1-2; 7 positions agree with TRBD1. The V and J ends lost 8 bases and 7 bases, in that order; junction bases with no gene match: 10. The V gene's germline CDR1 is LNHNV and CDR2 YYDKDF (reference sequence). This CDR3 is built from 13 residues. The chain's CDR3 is CATEDRATSGYTF. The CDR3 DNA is TGTGCCACCGAAGACAGGGCCACAAGTGGCTACACCTTC.

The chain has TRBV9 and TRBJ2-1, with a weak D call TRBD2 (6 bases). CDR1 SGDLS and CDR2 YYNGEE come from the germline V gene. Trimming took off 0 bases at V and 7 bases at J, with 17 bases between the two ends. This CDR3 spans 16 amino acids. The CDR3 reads CASSVEGLHTSNEQFF. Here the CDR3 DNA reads TGTGCCAGCAGCGTAGAGGGACTCCATACCTCGAATGAGCAGTTCTTC.

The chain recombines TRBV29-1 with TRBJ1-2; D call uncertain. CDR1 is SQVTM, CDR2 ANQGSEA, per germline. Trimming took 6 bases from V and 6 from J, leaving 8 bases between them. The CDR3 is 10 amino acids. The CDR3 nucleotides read TGCAGCGTAATACAAGATGGCTACACCTTC. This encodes CSVIQDGYTF.

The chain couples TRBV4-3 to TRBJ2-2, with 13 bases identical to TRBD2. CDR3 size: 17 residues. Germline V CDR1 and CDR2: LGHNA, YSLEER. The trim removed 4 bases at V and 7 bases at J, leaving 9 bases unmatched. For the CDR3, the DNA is TGCGCCAGCAGCCTCTCTGGACTAGCGGGAGCGGGCGGGGAGCTGTTTTTT. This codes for CASSLSGLAGAGGELFF.

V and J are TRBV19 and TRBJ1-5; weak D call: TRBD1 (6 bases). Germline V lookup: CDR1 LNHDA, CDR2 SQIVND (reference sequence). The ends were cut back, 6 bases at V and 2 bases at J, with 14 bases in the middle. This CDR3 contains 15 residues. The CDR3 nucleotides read TGTGCCAGTAGCCCGACAGGAATGGGCAATCAGCCCCAGCATTTT. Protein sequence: CASSPTGMGNQPQHF.

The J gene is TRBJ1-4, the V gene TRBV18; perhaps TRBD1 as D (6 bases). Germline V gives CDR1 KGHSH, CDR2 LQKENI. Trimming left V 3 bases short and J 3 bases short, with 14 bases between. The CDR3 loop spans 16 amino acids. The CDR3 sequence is CASSPQPGDANEKLFF. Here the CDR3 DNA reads TGTGCCAGCTCACCCCAACCAGGGGACGCTAATGAAAAACTGTTTTTT.

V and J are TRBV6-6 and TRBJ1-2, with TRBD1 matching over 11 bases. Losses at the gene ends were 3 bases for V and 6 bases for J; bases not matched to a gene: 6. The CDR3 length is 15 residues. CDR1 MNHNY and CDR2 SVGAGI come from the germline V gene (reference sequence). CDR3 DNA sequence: TGTGCCAGCAGTTATTCAGGACAGGGGGCAAATGGCTACACCTTC. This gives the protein CASSYSGQGANGYTF.

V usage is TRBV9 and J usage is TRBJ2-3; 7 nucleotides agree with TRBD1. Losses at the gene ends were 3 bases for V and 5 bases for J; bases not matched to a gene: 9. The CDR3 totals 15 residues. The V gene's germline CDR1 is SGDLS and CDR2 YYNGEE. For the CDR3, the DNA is TGTGCCAGCAGCGATACAGGGGCCCGGGGAGATACGCAGTATTTT. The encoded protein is CASSDTGARGDTQYF.

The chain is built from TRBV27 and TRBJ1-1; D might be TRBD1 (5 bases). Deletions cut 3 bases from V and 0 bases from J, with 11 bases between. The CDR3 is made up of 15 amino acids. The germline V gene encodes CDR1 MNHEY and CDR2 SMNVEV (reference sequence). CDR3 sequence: CASSFGDRMNTEAFF. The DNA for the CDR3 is TGTGCCAGCAGTTTTGGTGACAGAATGAACACTGAAGCTTTCTTT.

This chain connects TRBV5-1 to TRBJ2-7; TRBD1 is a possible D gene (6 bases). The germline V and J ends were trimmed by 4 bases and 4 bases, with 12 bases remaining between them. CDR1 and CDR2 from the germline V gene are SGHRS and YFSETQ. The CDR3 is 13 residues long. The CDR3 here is CASSPWTDYEQYF. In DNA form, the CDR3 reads TGCGCCAGCAGCCCCTGGACAGATTACGAGCAGTACTTC.

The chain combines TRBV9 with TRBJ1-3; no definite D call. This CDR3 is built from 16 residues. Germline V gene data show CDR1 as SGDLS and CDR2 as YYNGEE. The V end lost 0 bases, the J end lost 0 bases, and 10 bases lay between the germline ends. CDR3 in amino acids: CASSVVPGNSGNTIYF. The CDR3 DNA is TGTGCCAGCAGCGTAGTGCCGGGCAACTCTGGAAACACCATATATTTT.

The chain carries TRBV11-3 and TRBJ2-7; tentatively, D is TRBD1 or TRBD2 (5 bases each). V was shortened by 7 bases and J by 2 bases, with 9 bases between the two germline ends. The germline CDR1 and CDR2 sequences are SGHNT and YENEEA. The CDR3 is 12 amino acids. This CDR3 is CASTGDAYEQYF. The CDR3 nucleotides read TGTGCCAGCACCGGGGACGCCTACGAGCAGTACTTC.

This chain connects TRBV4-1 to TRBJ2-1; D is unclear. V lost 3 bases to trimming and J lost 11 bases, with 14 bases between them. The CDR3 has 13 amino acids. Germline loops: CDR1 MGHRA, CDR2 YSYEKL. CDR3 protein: CASSHLLGPKQFF. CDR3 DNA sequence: TGCGCCAGCAGCCACCTTCTGGGCCCAAAGCAGTTCTTC.

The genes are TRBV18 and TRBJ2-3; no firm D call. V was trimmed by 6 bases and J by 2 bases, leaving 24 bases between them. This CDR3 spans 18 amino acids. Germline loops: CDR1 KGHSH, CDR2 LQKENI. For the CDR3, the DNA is TGTGCCAGCTCGTCACGTCAGGTCCTAGGCCCCTTCACAGATACGCAGTATTTT. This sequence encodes CASSSRQVLGPFTDTQYF.

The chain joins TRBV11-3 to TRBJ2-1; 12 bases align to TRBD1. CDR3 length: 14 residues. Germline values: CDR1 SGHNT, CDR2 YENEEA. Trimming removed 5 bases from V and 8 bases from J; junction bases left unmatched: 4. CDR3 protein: CASSPGTGGYEQFF. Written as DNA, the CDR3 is TGTGCCAGCAGCCCCGGGACAGGGGGCTATGAGCAGTTCTTC.

CDR3 in DNA: TGTGCCAGCAGCCTCCTTTCAACTAATGAAAAACTGTTTTTT. Amino acids: CASSLLSTNEKLFF. V usage is TRBV7-9 and J usage is TRBJ1-4; no clear D. Trimming removed 5 bases from V and 0 bases from J, with 7 bases in between. The CDR3 sequence is 14 residues long. The germline V gene encodes CDR1 SEHNR and CDR2 FQNEAQ (reference sequence).

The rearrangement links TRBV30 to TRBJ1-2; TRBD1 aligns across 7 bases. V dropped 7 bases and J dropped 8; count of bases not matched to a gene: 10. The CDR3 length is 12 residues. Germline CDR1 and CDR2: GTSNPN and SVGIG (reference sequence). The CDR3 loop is CALDRVGVGYTF. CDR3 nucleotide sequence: TGTGCCTTAGACAGGGTCGGAGTGGGCTACACCTTC.